This T cell receptor beta chain came from a study of cytomegalovirus exposure and HLA in healthy donors. V was cut by 4 bases and J by 4 bases, with 17 bases left in between. CDR1 SNHLY and CDR2 FYNNEI come from the germline V gene. This CDR3 is 15 amino acids long. This clone was seen only a few times. The study ran its PCR with 60 Vbeta and 13 Jbeta primers. Sequencing used immunoSEQ multiplex PCR; TCRdb keeps in-frame clones, though not all of them. The sample carries 37,000 or so clones, around two thirds recorded once. The sequence was obtained from a man aged 25 to 40 in good health and CMV-seronegative. Sequenced: PBMCs. The V gene is TRBV2, the J gene TRBJ2-7; D may be TRBD2 (6 bases). The CDR3 spells CASSASSALRYEQYF. The CDR3 DNA reads as TGTGCCAGCAGTGCCTCTAGCGCCCTCCGGTACGAGCAGTACTTC.